This T cell receptor (beta chain) stems from a study of T-cell memory formation after mild COVID-19. Study background: There were largely donor-specific TCR clusters. General study results and limits: For contracting clones, CD4+ ones sat mainly in CM and EM, CD8+ in EMRA.

This clonotype was counted between two and nine times. What it binds is not known. From the 5' RACE reads, TCRdb called clonotypes with MiXCR, one entry per CDR3 protein. The repertoire holds some 600,000 distinct CDR3 sequences, with 17% as singletons. The sequence derives from an adult woman who had mild COVID-19 (a few samples of this study predate the infection). Cell type and time point are not known. Sequencing used PBMCs or a T cell subset sorted from them (not recorded which).

The CDR3 nucleotides are TGTGCCAGCAGCCCCACGGGACAGGTTAACACCGGGGAGCTGTTTTTT. Translation: CASSPTGQVNTGELFF. V usage is TRBV7-9 and J usage is TRBJ2-2; 8 bases match TRBD1. Germline trimming cut 5 bases from V and 2 bases from J; bases unmatched to any gene: 7. This CDR3 region has 16 residues. Germline CDR1 is SEHNR and CDR2 is FQNEAQ (reference sequence).